These 19 T cell receptor beta chains originate from one sample sequenced in a study of T cell repertoires in cytomegalovirus infection. No antigen has been identified for these receptors. TCRdb independently ran MiXCR on the reads; one entry per CDR3 protein. The data contain 650,000 to 850,000 distinct CDR3 sequences, almost 30% of them singletons. Sequencing used cultured CD8+ T cells from PBMCs, obtained from culture after CMV antigen stimulation. These receptors originate from a human donor in good health (CMV status not recorded). Some clones in this sample may be carry-over from other donors' samples.

The V and J genes are TRBV28 and TRBJ1-5; D gene uncertain. Per germline, CDR1 MDHEN and CDR2 SYDVKM. The CDR3 spans 16 residues. V lost 5 bases and J lost 6, with 20 bases in between. CDR3 amino acids: CASSAAPAEGGQPQHF. CDR3 nucleotide sequence: TGTGCCAGCAGTGCCGCCCCGGCGGAAGGTGGTCAGCCCCAGCATTTT.

This chain connects TRBV4-3 to TRBJ1-2; TRBD1 is a possible D gene (5 bases). The germline CDR1 and CDR2 sequences are LGHNA and YSLEER. V was trimmed by 3 bases and J by 1 base, leaving 15 bases between them. The CDR3 consists of 16 residues. In DNA, the CDR3 is TGCGCCAGCAGCCAGGGAATCCCAGGGCTTAACTATGGCTACACCTTC. This sequence encodes CASSQGIPGLNYGYTF.

Of note for this clonotype: With a much larger clone just one base away, this may be a read error. The chain uses TRBV6-1 and TRBJ1-2; a weak D match, TRBD1 (5 bases). The germline V gene encodes CDR1 MNHNS and CDR2 SASEGT. This CDR3 contains 14 residues. CDR3 sequence: CASRGSGQVYGYAF. The CDR3 DNA sequence: TGTGCCAGCAGAGGGTCCGGACAAGTCTATGGCTACGCCTTC.

Worth noting for this clonotype: One junction end disagrees with the germline gene, perhaps due to a read error. This chain connects TRBV4-1 to TRBJ2-1; no firm D call. The V gene's germline CDR1 is MGHRA and CDR2 YSYEKL. CDR3 length equals 16 residues. CDR3 in amino acids: CASSQDLWGSHNEQFF. The CDR3 DNA is TGTGCCAGCAGCCAAGATCTGTGGGGATCCCATAATGAGCAGTTCTTC.

Points on this clonotype: The germline gene is not matched at one end of the junction; a read error may be the cause. CDR3 loop: CASSANQGVWDEKLFF. The DNA of the CDR3 is TGTGCTAGCAGCGCCAACCAGGGGGTTTGGGATGAAAAACTGTTTTTT. The V call is TRBV7-7, the J call TRBJ1-4, with 7 positions matching TRBD1. This CDR3 comprises 16 residues. Germline assignment: CDR1 SSHAT and CDR2 FNYEAQ (reference sequence).

This clonotype was seen repeatedly, ten times or more. The chain couples TRBV7-9 to TRBJ1-1; no clear D. CDR3 length: 12 amino acids. V shed 5 bases and J shed 6 bases, with 10 bases lying between them. Germline lookup yields CDR1 SEHNR and CDR2 FQNEAQ (reference sequence). The CDR3 nucleotides are TGTGCCAGCAGCCACCTGACGGCTGAAGCTTTCTTT. Translated, it gives CASSHLTAEAFF.

The V call is TRBV10-3, the J call TRBJ1-2; 9 nucleotides match TRBD1. The germline V gene encodes CDR1 ENHRY and CDR2 SYGVKD. The CDR3 has 19 amino acids. V lost 3 bases, J lost 0 bases, and 14 bases stayed unmatched. CDR3 in amino acids: CAISEGRDRALLANYGYTF. The DNA for the CDR3 is TGTGCCATCAGTGAAGGCCGGGACAGGGCGCTTCTAGCTAACTATGGCTACACCTTC.

The rearrangement links TRBV13 to TRBJ1-6, with D perhaps TRBD1 (6 bases). Trimming shortened V by 0 bases and J by 6 bases, and 9 bases separated the two germline ends. The germline gives CDR1 PRHDT, CDR2 FYEKMQ (reference sequence). The CDR3 has 15 residues. The CDR3 coding sequence is TGTGCCAGCAGCTTAGGAGGGGGGAGTAATTCACCCCTCCACTTT. This encodes CASSLGGGSNSPLHF.

This clonotype was found a few times. This rearrangement joins TRBV6-8 to TRBJ1-2, with D uncertain. V was cut by 0 bases and J by 1 base, with 6 bases left in between. This CDR3 is 14 amino acids long. From germline, CDR1 is MNHGY and CDR2 SAAAGT. As DNA, the CDR3 is TGTGCCAGCAGTTACTCGGGGAATAACTATGGCTACACCTTC. Translated, it gives CASSYSGNNYGYTF.

With respect to this clonotype: Given a much more abundant clone one base away, this may be a read error. The chain carries TRBV28 and TRBJ2-7, with 10 bases aligning to TRBD2. Germline-derived CDR1 and CDR2 are MDHEN and SYDVKM. With V trimmed by 8 bases and J by 1 base, 11 bases remained unmatched. The CDR3 runs to 16 residues. The CDR3 DNA reads TGTGCCAGCCGTGGGGAGGGACTAGCGATTTCCTACGAGCAGTACTTC. Translated, it gives CASRGEGLAISYEQYF.

This clonotype was detected a few times. The V gene is TRBV6-5, the J gene TRBJ1-2; 7 nucleotides align to TRBD1. This CDR3 spans 16 amino acids. Germline-derived CDR1 and CDR2 are MNHEY and SVGAGI. J lost 7 bases, V lost 0 bases, and 11 bases had no gene match. CDR3 coding DNA: TGTGCCAGCAGTTACTCGATCCGAGACAGGGTTTGTGGCTACACCTTC. This sequence encodes CASSYSIRDRVCGYTF.

This chain joins TRBV28 and TRBJ2-3; 7 nucleotides align to TRBD2. With V trimmed by 2 bases and J by 0 bases, 8 bases remained unmatched. The CDR3 is 17 amino acids. Per the germline V gene, CDR1 is MDHEN and CDR2 is SYDVKM. The CDR3 DNA reads TGTGCCAGCAGTTTACCCATGGGAGGGATGAGCACAGATACGCAGTATTTT. It yields the protein CASSLPMGGMSTDTQYF.

This clonotype was seen repeatedly, ten times or more. The gene calls are TRBV27 and TRBJ2-3, with a weak D call TRBD1 (6 bases). The CDR3 contains 16 residues. The germline CDR1 and CDR2 sequences are MNHEY and SMNVEV (reference sequence). Trimming cost V 3 bases and J 0 bases, with 13 bases left between them. CDR3 amino acids: CASSFKGVPSTDTQYF. The CDR3 nucleotides are TGTGCCAGCAGTTTCAAGGGGGTTCCCAGCACAGATACGCAGTATTTT.

The sample holds one count of this clonotype. The chain is built from TRBV6-4 and TRBJ2-1; the match to TRBD2 covers 8 bases. Germline CDR1 MRHNA, CDR2 SNTAGT. The CDR3 extends over 13 amino acids. V was clipped by 6 bases and J by 5 bases; unmatched bases: 3. The CDR3 coding sequence is TGTGCCAGCAGCGGGGGGGCCCACAATGAGCAGTTCTTC. Protein: CASSGGAHNEQFF.

The chain carries TRBV7-9 and TRBJ1-4; D unresolved. Trimming pared 9 bases from V and 0 bases from J, leaving 11 bases between. The CDR3 is made up of 14 amino acids. CDR1 SEHNR and CDR2 FQNEAQ come from the germline V gene (reference sequence). The CDR3 DNA reads as TGTGCCAGTATCTCCGGGACAACTAATGAAAAACTGTTTTTT. Residues: CASISGTTNEKLFF.

The rearrangement uses TRBV27 and TRBJ2-3, with D possibly being TRBD2 (7 bases). The germline V gene encodes CDR1 MNHEY and CDR2 SMNVEV (reference sequence). V lost 5 bases and J lost 6, with 18 bases in between. This CDR3 spans 15 amino acids. CDR3 nucleotides: TGTGCCAGCAGTCCCCCGGGGGGCGATTCCGATACGCAGTATTTT. This codes for CASSPPGGDSDTQYF.

This clonotype was detected ten times or more. J is TRBJ1-1 and V is TRBV7-6; a possible D gene is TRBD1 (5 bases). The germline V gene has CDR1 SGHVS and CDR2 FNYEAQ. Trimming shortened V by 5 bases and J by 1 base, and 8 bases separated the two germline ends. The CDR3 contains 13 residues. This CDR3 reads CASSKTANTEAFF. The CDR3 nucleotides are TGTGCCAGCAGCAAGACAGCGAACACTGAAGCTTTCTTT.

This clonotype appeared many times. The chain is built from TRBV7-8 and TRBJ1-1, with a weak D call TRBD1 (5 bases). The CDR3 totals 14 residues. The germline V gene has CDR1 SGHVS and CDR2 FQNEAQ. The V gene lost 5 bases and the J gene lost 1 base, with 11 bases spanning the gap. DNA of the CDR3: TGTGCCAGCAGCCTTGGGACTCAGAACACTGAAGCTTTCTTT. This encodes CASSLGTQNTEAFF.

In its sample, this clonotype was seen a few times. V and J are TRBV10-3 and TRBJ2-2, with a possible D match to TRBD1 (6 bases). Trimming took 9 bases from V and 2 from J, leaving 19 bases between them. Germline V gene data show CDR1 as ENHRY and CDR2 as SYGVKD. The CDR3 covers 16 residues. The chain's CDR3 is CAIRSPGHYNTGELFF. CDR3 DNA: TGTGCCATAAGAAGTCCGGGACACTATAACACCGGGGAGCTGTTTTTT.